This section outlines one T cell receptor beta chain sequence together with its context. Its antigen has not been determined. No clone much larger than this one lies a single base away; base qualities are absent. The germline V gene (reference sequence) gives CDR1 as DFQATT and CDR2 as SNEGSKA. The CDR3 starts with the cysteine, ends with the phenylalanine, and has 11 residues. Just CDR3 DNA is preserved here, 33 bases in frame from base 1. The V and J ends are trimmed by 6 bases and 4 bases, leaving 9 bases between them. The sample comes from a study of blood T cell repertoires in COVID-19 (TCRdb year 2020). Study-level background: The collaborator samples originated in the United States, Italy and Spain and spanned the acute and convalescent phases of COVID-19. The prospective study material was composed of cDNA or gDNA derived from T cells, B-cell-depleted T cells, or PBMCs. The dataset comprised deeply sampled blood TCRbeta repertoires from subjects exposed to, actively infected with, or recovered from COVID-19. The repertoires were made available in a free public database intended to serve as a resource for research on the immune response to SARS-CoV-2. Samples were obtained from the ongoing ImmuneRACE study (first 160 participants) and from some 1,200 subjects provided by 6 global collaborators. A de-identified subject ID, COVID-19 status, age in years and sex were almost always included in the sample metadata. HLA class I and class II types, where available, came from metadata supplied by the sample provider rather than from assay-based typing. Results and caveats for the whole study, not just this receptor: The quantity of clinical and demographic metadata differed by source and by participant and was supplied without curation.

TCRbeta CDR3 regions were amplified from genomic DNA using the immunoSEQ Assay, a bias-controlled multiplex PCR. Concerning the study's data processing: Nucleated cell counts per sample were estimated from amplification of reference gene primers within the assay. To quantify the absolute abundance of each unique TCRbeta CDR3 rearrangement, sequence reads were collapsed and filtered. For each sample, productive Simpson clonality was calculated as the square root of Simpson's diversity index over productive rearrangements. TCRdb provides this immuneACCESS table in a form limited to in-frame rearrangements. Some clones are lacking; in checked studies, under half of them reflect an unresolved V gene, and why the rest are absent is not known. Clone size and the V and J calls come from that table; the DNA yielded D and trimming. The sample data list about 66,000 clones, and about nine tenths of these were observed just once. Roughly 1.4% of the sample is in the top ten clones.

Whole blood was collected in K2EDTA tubes by collaborating institutions according to the institutions' own protocols. For TCRbeta analysis, collaborators shipped samples as frozen whole blood, isolated PBMCs, or DNA extracted from either of those sample types. Source material: peripheral blood. This receptor chain uses TRBV20-1 and TRBJ2-5; the D gene identity is not certain. The TCR originated in a man aged 55 to 70 with acute or convalescent COVID-19. The CDR3 region: CSAPSAETQYF. The bases read TGCAGTGCGCCGAGCGCAGAGACCCAGTACTTC.